This is a list of T cell receptor beta chains from one sample in a study of CD8+ T cells in alopecia areata. Clones were sequenced by immunoSEQ multiplex PCR, and TCRdb holds only the in-frame ones, with some missing. The sample consists of more than 150,000 clones, 40% to 60% of them appearing once. Source: CD8+ T cells sorted from blood, taken at week 0. The receptor set was obtained from a human donor with alopecia areata. Both conserved end residues are part of each CDR3. Each record gives: CDR3 length, V gene, D gene, clone size, J gene, CDR3 DNA, CDR3 protein. A D gene is named only where the DNA matches it firmly. A row's size may be missing; if present it is once, few, many or a size class.

13,TRBV18,NA,NA,TRBJ2-7,TGTGCCAGCTCACCACAGGTACACTACGAGCAGTACTTC,CASSPQVHYEQYF
15,TRBV4-3,NA,NA,TRBJ1-5,TGCGCCAGCAGCCAAGATAGAAGGGCCGACCAGCCCCAGCATTTT,CASSQDRRADQPQHF
19,TRBV9,NA,NA,TRBJ1-2,TGTGCCAGCAGCGTAGGTGGCAGGGGTGGTCCGACAGCTAACTATGGCTACACCTTC,CASSVGGRGGPTANYGYTF
15,TRBV13,NA,few,TRBJ1-1,TGTGCCAGCAGCCGGCCTCGGGGCAAAAACACTGAAGCTTTCTTT,CASSRPRGKNTEAFF
14,TRBV4-3,NA,NA,TRBJ1-2,TGCGCCAGCAGCCAAGATACGGGACCGAATGGCTACACCTTC,CASSQDTGPNGYTF
13,TRBV6-5,NA,NA,TRBJ2-4,TGTGCCAGCATCTCCCGGGGCGGAAACATTCAGTACTTC,CASISRGGNIQYF
18,TRBV10-3,TRBD1,NA,TRBJ2-6,TGTGCCATCAGTGAGTACCGGGACAGGGGGCCTGGGGCCAACGTCCTGACTTTC,CAISEYRDRGPGANVLTF
12,TRBV30,NA,NA,TRBJ2-3,TGTGCCTGGATCATGACCGCAGATACGCAGTATTTT,CAWIMTADTQYF
14,TRBV30,NA,NA,TRBJ1-1,TGTGCCTGGAGTTCAATCCCGGGGAACACTGAAGCTTTCTTT,CAWSSIPGNTEAFF
15,TRBV7-6,NA,NA,TRBJ2-3,TGTGCCAGCAGTATTAGCGGCTACTTCACAGATACGCAGTATTTT,CASSISGYFTDTQYF
13,TRBV5-6,NA,NA,TRBJ2-7,TGTGCCAGCACTGCGACAGGGAGGTGGGAGCAGTACTTC,CASTATGRWEQYF
13,TRBV30,NA,NA,TRBJ1-1,TGTGCCTGGAGTGTCCCGGTTTCGGCTGAAGCTTTCTTT,CAWSVPVSAEAFF
13,TRBV27,NA,few,TRBJ2-3,TGTGCCAGCAGTTCCTCCCCCACAGATACGCAGTATTTT,CASSSSPTDTQYF
14,TRBV6-5,TRBD1,NA,TRBJ2-3,TGTGCCAGCAGTGACGGACAGGGGGCAGATACGCAGTATTTT,CASSDGQGADTQYF
16,TRBV7-8,TRBD2,NA,TRBJ2-1,TGTGCCAGCAGCTCGGCCTCTAGCGGGGCGTACAATGAGCAGTTCTTC,CASSSASSGAYNEQFF
15,TRBV4-3,NA,few,TRBJ1-4,TGCGCCAGCAGCCAAGATCATCACCATTCTGAAAAACTGTTTTTT,CASSQDHHHSEKLFF
12,TRBV13,NA,NA,TRBJ1-1,TGTGCCAGCAGCTTATCGGGGCCGGAAGCTTTCTTT,CASSLSGPEAFF
14,TRBV7-3,NA,NA,TRBJ2-1,TGTGCCAGCAGCTTATCATCCAGTTACAATGAGCAGTTCTTC,CASSLSSSYNEQFF
13,TRBV7-3,NA,NA,TRBJ1-5,TGTGCCAGCAGCTTAGGGGCTAATCAGCCCCAGCATTTT,CASSLGANQPQHF
14,TRBV6-5,TRBD2,NA,TRBJ2-7,TGTGCCAGCAGTCTGACTAGCGGGGCGTACGAGCAGTACTTC,CASSLTSGAYEQYF
14,TRBV15,NA,NA,TRBJ2-1,TGTGCCACCCAGGTAGAGGGTTCCTACAATGAGCAGTTCTTC,CATQVEGSYNEQFF
12,TRBV13,NA,NA,TRBJ2-2,TGTGCCAGCAGCTCTGTGACCGGGGAGCTGTTTTTT,CASSSVTGELFF
15,TRBV5-1,NA,NA,TRBJ2-7,TGCGCCAGCAGCTCACAGAGTCAGGTCACCTACGAGCAGTACTTC,CASSSQSQVTYEQYF
16,TRBV29-1,TRBD1,NA,TRBJ2-5,TGCAGCGCCCAGAATCCCCAGGGGGCATCGAAAGAGACCCAGTACTTC,CSAQNPQGASKETQYF
16,TRBV5-1,TRBD2,NA,TRBJ2-1,TGCGCCAGCAGCTTGAGGGCGGGGGGCGACGACAATGAGCAGTTCTTC,CASSLRAGGDDNEQFF
15,TRBV30,TRBD1,NA,TRBJ2-7,TGTGCCTGGGGGATAGCACAGGGGCGATCCTACGAGCAGTACTTC,CAWGIAQGRSYEQYF
16,TRBV7-2,TRBD1,NA,TRBJ1-2,TGTGCCAGCAGCCCCCCCACCGGGACAGGAGACTATGGCTACACCTTC,CASSPPTGTGDYGYTF
14,TRBV4-3,NA,NA,TRBJ2-1,TGCGCCAGCAGCCCCGCACTAGGATACAATGAGCAGTTCTTC,CASSPALGYNEQFF
14,TRBV29-1,TRBD1,NA,TRBJ2-3,TGCAGCGTTCTCTCAGGGGGTCGCCCCGATACGCAGTATTTT,CSVLSGGRPDTQYF
15,TRBV7-2,NA,NA,TRBJ2-1,TGTGCCAGCAGCCAGCGGGACAGCCCTTACAATGAGCAGTTCTTC,CASSQRDSPYNEQFF
14,TRBV4-3,NA,NA,TRBJ2-7,TGCGCCAGCAGCCAAGAATCCTGGGGCTACGAGCAGTACTTC,CASSQESWGYEQYF
15,TRBV6-6,TRBD1,NA,TRBJ1-2,TGTGCCAGCAGCGTACGACAGGGTAGTAACTATGGCTACACCTTC,CASSVRQGSNYGYTF
16,TRBV29-1,NA,NA,TRBJ2-3,TGCAGCGTTGTCAGACTGGACAGCTCTATTAGAGATACGCAGTATTTT,CSVVRLDSSIRDTQYF
14,TRBV4-1,NA,few,TRBJ2-7,TGCGCCAGCAGCCAAGGACCTCCTCCCTACGAGCAGTACTTC,CASSQGPPPYEQYF
13,TRBV5-6,NA,few,TRBJ2-7,TGTGCCAGCAGCTTAGACGTTTCCTACGAGCAGTACTTC,CASSLDVSYEQYF
15,TRBV29-1,TRBD1,NA,TRBJ2-7,TGCAGCGTTGAGTACAGGGGGGATAAGGCCTACGAGCAGTACTTC,CSVEYRGDKAYEQYF
10,TRBV29-1,NA,NA,TRBJ2-1,TGCAGCGCCCGACAAGGTGAGCAGTTCTTC,CSARQGEQFF
13,TRBV29-1,NA,NA,TRBJ2-1,TGCAGCGTTGAGGGAGAGACCTACAATGAGCAGTTCTTC,CSVEGETYNEQFF
15,TRBV11-2,TRBD1,NA,TRBJ1-5,TGTGCCAGCAGCCTGCGGGGACAGGGCAATCAGCCCCAGCATTTT,CASSLRGQGNQPQHF
16,TRBV11-2,NA,NA,TRBJ2-3,TGTGCCAGCAGCTTAGTTGAGCGGATAAGCACAGATACGCAGTATTTT,CASSLVERISTDTQYF
11,TRBV25-1,TRBD1,NA,TRBJ1-2,TGTGCCAGCTGGACAGGGGACGCCTACACCTTC,CASWTGDAYTF
13,TRBV30,TRBD2,NA,TRBJ2-3,TGTGCCTATAACAGCGGGGGGATAGATACGCAGTATTTT,CAYNSGGIDTQYF
13,TRBV7-3,NA,NA,TRBJ2-7,TGTGCCAGCAGCTTAAATTCGGGAAGCGAGCAGTACTTC,CASSLNSGSEQYF
16,TRBV6-5,NA,NA,TRBJ1-1,TGTGCCAGCAGTTACGACCCCGATTCAATGAACACTGAAGCTTTCTTT,CASSYDPDSMNTEAFF
13,TRBV5-6,TRBD1,NA,TRBJ2-1,TGTGCCAGCGACCAGGGGGTAGGCAATGAGCAGTTCTTC,CASDQGVGNEQFF
13,TRBV29-1,NA,NA,TRBJ2-4,TGCAGCGTTGTACCTGGGGGCAAAAACATTCAGTACTTC,CSVVPGGKNIQYF
15,TRBV4-1,TRBD1,NA,TRBJ1-1,TGCGCCAGCAGCCAGGAGGACAGGGGGGTCCCTGAAGCTTTCTTT,CASSQEDRGVPEAFF
13,TRBV5-8,NA,few,TRBJ1-1,TGTGCCAGCAGCTTGGGGTTGAACACTGAAGCTTTCTTT,CASSLGLNTEAFF
13,TRBV5-5,NA,NA,TRBJ1-2,TGTGCCAGCACCCCAGGAGGGGCCTCCGGCTACACCTTC,CASTPGGASGYTF
14,TRBV7-2,NA,NA,TRBJ2-7,TGTGCCAGCAGCTCAAAACAGATTTCCTACGAGCAGTACTTC,CASSSKQISYEQYF
15,TRBV5-1,NA,NA,TRBJ2-1,TGCGCCAGCAGCGTGAGGGGGGCCCTCTACAATGAGCAGTTCTTC,CASSVRGALYNEQFF
13,TRBV29-1,NA,NA,TRBJ1-5,TGCAGCGCCCTGACAGATGGCAATCAGCCCCAGCATTTT,CSALTDGNQPQHF
15,TRBV6-6,TRBD1,NA,TRBJ2-3,TGTGCCAGCAGTTACAAGACAGGGCTCACAGATACGCAGTATTTT,CASSYKTGLTDTQYF
15,TRBV30,NA,few,TRBJ1-1,TGTGCCTGGAGTGTACGCGGAACCATGAACACTGAAGCTTTCTTT,CAWSVRGTMNTEAFF
12,TRBV7-9,NA,NA,TRBJ2-1,TGTGCCAGCAGCTTAGCGATGGACGAGCAGTTCTTC,CASSLAMDEQFF
17,TRBV23-1,NA,few,TRBJ2-7,TGCGCCAGCAGTCAAGGGTGGGGGGCCTCCCACTACTACGAGCAGTACTTC,CASSQGWGASHYYEQYF
17,TRBV23-1,NA,NA,TRBJ1-5,TGCGCCAGCAGTCAACCCCGGGGGGGGCGAGGAGGGTGGACCCAGCATTTT,CASSQPRGGRGGWTQHF
14,TRBV7-8,NA,few,TRBJ2-4,TGTGCCAGCAGCAAGGAGGGGGCAAGGGACATTCAGTACTTC,CASSKEGARDIQYF
13,TRBV6-5,NA,NA,TRBJ2-7,TGTGCCAGCAGTCTACTTAAGGAATACGAGCAGTACTTC,CASSLLKEYEQYF